What follows are 6 T cell receptor beta chains derived from one specimen sequenced in a study of regulatory T cells in long-lasting Graves disease. Arm-PCR of CDR3 regions and iRepertoire HTBI primers were used to build TCR beta libraries. MiXCR was run by TCRdb on the multiplex PCR reads, yielding one entry per CDR3 protein. Here the sample spans about 310,000 distinct CDR3 sequences, 18% being singletons. Time point indicated: newly diagnosed GD, antithyroid drugs for less than 3 months. From RNA extracted from PBMCs, the TCR library was made. Sequencing was performed on peripheral blood mononuclear cells (PBMCs), taken at new diagnosis, from a patient treated with antithyroid drugs. The receptors come from a female donor with Graves disease.

This clonotype turned up a few times. The V gene is TRBV20-1, the J gene TRBJ2-1; D uncertain. V gave up 3 bases and J gave up 5 bases, with 8 bases separating them. CDR3 size: 12 residues. CDR1 DFQATT and CDR2 SNEGSKA come from the germline V gene (reference sequence). CDR3 DNA: TGCAGTGCTAGGGTTTTAAACAATGAGCAGTTCTTC. Translation gives CSARVLNNEQFF.

Worth noting for this clonotype: At one end the junction does not follow the germline gene, possibly because of a read error. This chain joins TRBV7-2 and TRBJ2-1, with 11 bases fitting TRBD2. The CDR3 contains 20 residues. Germline-derived CDR1 and CDR2 are SGHTA and FQGNSA. Here the CDR3 DNA reads TGTGCCAGCAGCTTAATAGCGGGAGGGCCCCACCATAGCTCCTGCAATGAGCAGTTCTTC. Protein sequence: CASSLIAGGPHHSSCNEQFF.

The sample holds many counts of this clonotype. The chain uses TRBV6-1 and TRBJ1-5, with D maybe TRBD1 (5 bases). Germline V CDR1 and CDR2: MNHNS, SASEGT. Trimming pared 1 base from V and 5 bases from J, leaving 9 bases between. This CDR3 is 14 amino acids long. The CDR3 DNA sequence: TGTGCCAGCAGTGAAGGGGGGATCGATCAGCCCCAGCATTTT. Protein sequence: CASSEGGIDQPQHF.

The V gene is TRBV30, the J gene TRBJ1-4; no clear D gene. From germline, CDR1 is GTSNPN and CDR2 SVGIG (reference sequence). There are 12 residues in the CDR3. The germline V and J ends were trimmed by 0 bases and 10 bases, with 9 bases remaining between them. The CDR3 region is CAWSVGGGKLFF. DNA of the CDR3: TGTGCCTGGAGTGTAGGTGGCGGAAAACTGTTTTTT.

This clonotype was observed many times. The chain carries TRBV9 and TRBJ2-2, with D tentatively TRBD2 (6 bases). The V gene lost 4 bases and the J gene lost 0 bases, with 13 bases spanning the gap. The germline CDR1 and CDR2 sequences are SGDLS and YYNGEE. The CDR3 consists of 16 residues. CDR3 DNA: TGTGCCAGCAGCCTGACTAGTCCCCCGAACACCGGGGAGCTGTTTTTT. This sequence encodes CASSLTSPPNTGELFF.

This clonotype was counted at least ten times. CDR3 nucleotide sequence: TGTGCCATCAGTGAGTCGGAGTCGACCCAGTACTTC. Translated: CAISESESTQYF. V usage is TRBV10-3 and J usage is TRBJ2-5, with D unresolved. The CDR3 is 12 amino acids. V was shortened by 0 bases and J by 7 bases, with 6 bases between the two germline ends. Germline V CDR1 and CDR2: ENHRY, SYGVKD.